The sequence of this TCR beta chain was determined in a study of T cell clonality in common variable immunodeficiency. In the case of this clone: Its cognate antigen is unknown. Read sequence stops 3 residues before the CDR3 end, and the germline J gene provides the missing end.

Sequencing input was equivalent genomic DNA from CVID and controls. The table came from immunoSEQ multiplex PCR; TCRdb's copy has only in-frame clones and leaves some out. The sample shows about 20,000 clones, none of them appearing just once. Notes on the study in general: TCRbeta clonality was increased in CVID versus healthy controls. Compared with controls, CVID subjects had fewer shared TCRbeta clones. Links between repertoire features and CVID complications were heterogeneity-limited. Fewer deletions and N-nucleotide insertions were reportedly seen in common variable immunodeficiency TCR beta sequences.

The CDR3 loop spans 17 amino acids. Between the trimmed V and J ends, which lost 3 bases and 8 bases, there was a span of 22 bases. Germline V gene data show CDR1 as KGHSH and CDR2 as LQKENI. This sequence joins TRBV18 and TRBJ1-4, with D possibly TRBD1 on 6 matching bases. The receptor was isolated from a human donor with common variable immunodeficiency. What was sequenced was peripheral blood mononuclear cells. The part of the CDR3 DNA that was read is TGTGCCAGCTCACCCCCCCTGGGCGGGGGGCAAAGCGAAAAA. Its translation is CASSPPLGGGQSEK. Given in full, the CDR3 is CASSPPLGGGQSEKLFF.